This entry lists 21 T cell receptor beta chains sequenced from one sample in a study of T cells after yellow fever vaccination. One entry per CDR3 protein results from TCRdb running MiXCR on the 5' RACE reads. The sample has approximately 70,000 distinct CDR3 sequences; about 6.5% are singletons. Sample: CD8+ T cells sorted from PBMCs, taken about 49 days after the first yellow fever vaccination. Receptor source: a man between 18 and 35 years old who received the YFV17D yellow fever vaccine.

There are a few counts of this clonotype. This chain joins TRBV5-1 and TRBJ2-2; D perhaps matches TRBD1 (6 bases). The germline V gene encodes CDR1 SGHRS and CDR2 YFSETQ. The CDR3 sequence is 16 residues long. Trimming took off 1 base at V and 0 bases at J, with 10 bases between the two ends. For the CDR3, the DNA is TGCGCCAGCAGCTTGTTGGGACATTCGAACACCGGGGAGCTGTTTTTT. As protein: CASSLLGHSNTGELFF.

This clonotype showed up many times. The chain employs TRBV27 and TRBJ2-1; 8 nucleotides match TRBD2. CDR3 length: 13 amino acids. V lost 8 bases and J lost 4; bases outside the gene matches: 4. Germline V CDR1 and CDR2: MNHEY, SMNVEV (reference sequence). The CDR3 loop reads CASGLAGYNEQFF. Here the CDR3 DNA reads TGTGCCAGCGGATTAGCGGGGTACAATGAGCAGTTCTTC.

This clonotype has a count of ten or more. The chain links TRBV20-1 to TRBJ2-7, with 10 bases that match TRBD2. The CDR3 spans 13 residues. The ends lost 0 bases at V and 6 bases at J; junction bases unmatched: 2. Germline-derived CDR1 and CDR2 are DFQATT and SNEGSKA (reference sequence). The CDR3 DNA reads TGCAGTGCTAGAGAAGCGGGGGGGCCCGAGCAGTACTTC. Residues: CSAREAGGPEQYF.

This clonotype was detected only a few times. CDR3 protein: CASSQGGRVGYTF. CDR3 nucleotides: TGCGCCAGCAGCCAAGGAGGGAGGGTTGGCTACACCTTC. V gene TRBV4-1 combines with J gene TRBJ1-2; D is unresolved. Trimming removed 1 base at V and 7 bases at J, with 10 bases between. The CDR3 has 13 amino acids. The V gene's germline CDR1 is MGHRA and CDR2 YSYEKL.

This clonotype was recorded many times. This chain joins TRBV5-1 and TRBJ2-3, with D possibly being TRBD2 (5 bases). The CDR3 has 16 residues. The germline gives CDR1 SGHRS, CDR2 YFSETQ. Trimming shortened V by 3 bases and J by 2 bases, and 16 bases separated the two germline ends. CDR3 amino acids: CASSSADPRPTDTQYF. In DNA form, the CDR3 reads TGCGCCAGCAGCTCAGCGGACCCCCGACCCACAGATACGCAGTATTTT.

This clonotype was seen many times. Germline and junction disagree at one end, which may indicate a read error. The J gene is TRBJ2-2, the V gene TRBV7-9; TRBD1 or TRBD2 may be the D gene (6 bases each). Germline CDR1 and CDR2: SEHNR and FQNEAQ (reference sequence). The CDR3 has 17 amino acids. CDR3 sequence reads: CASRLGGRQTNTGELFF. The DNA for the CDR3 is TGTGCCAGCAGGTTAGGGGGGCGGCAGACGAACACCGGGGAGCTGTTTTTT.

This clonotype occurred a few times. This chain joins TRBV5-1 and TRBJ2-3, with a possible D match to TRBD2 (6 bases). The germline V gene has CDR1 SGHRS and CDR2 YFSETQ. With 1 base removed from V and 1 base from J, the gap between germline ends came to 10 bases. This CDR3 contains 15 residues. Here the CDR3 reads CASSLRAGRTDTQYF. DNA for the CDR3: TGCGCCAGCAGCTTGAGGGCGGGGCGCACAGATACGCAGTATTTT.

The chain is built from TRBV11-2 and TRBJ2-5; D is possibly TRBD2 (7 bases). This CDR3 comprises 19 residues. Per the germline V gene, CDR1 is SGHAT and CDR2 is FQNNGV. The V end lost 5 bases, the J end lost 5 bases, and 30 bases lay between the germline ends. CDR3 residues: CASSLQLWDGGLRGETQYF. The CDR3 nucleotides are TGTGCCAGCAGCCTCCAACTTTGGGACGGGGGGCTCCGAGGGGAGACCCAGTACTTC.

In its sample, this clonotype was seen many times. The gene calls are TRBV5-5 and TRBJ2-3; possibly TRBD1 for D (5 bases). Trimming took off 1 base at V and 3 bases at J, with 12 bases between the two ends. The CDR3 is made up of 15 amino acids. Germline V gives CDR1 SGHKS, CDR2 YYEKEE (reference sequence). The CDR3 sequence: CASSLQGVRTDTQYF. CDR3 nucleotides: TGTGCCAGCAGCTTGCAAGGGGTTCGGACAGATACGCAGTATTTT.

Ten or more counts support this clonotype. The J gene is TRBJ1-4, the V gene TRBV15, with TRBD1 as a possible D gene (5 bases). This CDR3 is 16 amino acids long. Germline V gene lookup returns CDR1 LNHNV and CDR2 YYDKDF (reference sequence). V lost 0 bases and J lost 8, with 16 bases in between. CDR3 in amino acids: CATSRDPHGGGEKLFF. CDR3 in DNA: TGTGCCACCAGCAGAGACCCCCACGGGGGAGGAGAAAAACTGTTTTTT.

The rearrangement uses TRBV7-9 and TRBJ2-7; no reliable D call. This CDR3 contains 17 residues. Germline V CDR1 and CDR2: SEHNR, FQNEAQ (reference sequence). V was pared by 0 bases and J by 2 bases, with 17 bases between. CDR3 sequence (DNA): TGTGCCAGCAGCTTAGCGCGTTCCATCCAGGCCCCCTACGAGCAGTACTTC. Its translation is CASSLARSIQAPYEQYF.

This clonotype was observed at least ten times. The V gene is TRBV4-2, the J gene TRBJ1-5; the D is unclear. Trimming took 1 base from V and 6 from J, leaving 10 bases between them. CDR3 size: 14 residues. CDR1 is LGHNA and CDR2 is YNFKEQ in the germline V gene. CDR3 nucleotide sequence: TGTGCCAGCAGCCAAGTTCAGGATGGTCAGCCCCAGCATTTT. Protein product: CASSQVQDGQPQHF.

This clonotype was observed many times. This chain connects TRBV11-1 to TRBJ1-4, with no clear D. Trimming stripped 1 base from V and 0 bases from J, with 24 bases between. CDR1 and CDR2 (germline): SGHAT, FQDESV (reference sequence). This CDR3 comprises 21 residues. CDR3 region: CASSLVVPDPLHLATNEKLFF. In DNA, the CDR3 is TGTGCCAGCAGCTTAGTGGTCCCAGATCCTTTACACCTTGCAACTAATGAAAAACTGTTTTTT.

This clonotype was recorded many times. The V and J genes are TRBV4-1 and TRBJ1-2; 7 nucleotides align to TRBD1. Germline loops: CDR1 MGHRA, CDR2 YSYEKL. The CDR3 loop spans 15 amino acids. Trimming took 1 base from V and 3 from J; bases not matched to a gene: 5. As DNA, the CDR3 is TGCGCCAGCAGCCAAGTCCAGGGGGAACACTATGGCTACACCTTC. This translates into CASSQVQGEHYGYTF.

The CDR3 protein is CASSQDAKGGGITDTQYF. The CDR3 DNA sequence: TGCGCCAGCAGCCAAGACGCCAAGGGGGGGGGGATCACAGATACGCAGTATTTT. The J gene is TRBJ2-3, the V gene TRBV4-1, with a weak D call TRBD2 (7 bases). The CDR3 runs to 18 residues. Trimming left V 0 bases short and J 2 bases short, with 18 bases between. Germline CDR1 and CDR2: MGHRA and YSYEKL.

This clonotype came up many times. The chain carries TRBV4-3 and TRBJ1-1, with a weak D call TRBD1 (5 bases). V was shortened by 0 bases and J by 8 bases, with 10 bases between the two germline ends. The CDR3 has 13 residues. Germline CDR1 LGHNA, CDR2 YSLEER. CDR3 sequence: CASSQDGGREAFF. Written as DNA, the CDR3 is TGCGCCAGCAGCCAAGATGGGGGGAGGGAAGCTTTCTTT.

CDR3 in amino acids: CASSLGTSWGTDTQYF. In DNA, the CDR3 is TGTGCCAGCAGCCTCGGGACTAGTTGGGGCACAGATACGCAGTATTTT. The J gene is TRBJ2-3, the V gene TRBV7-6, with TRBD2 identical over 8 bases. The CDR3 length is 16 residues. After removal of 5 bases from V and 1 base from J, the junction contained 8 bases not matched to a gene. Germline-derived CDR1 and CDR2 are SGHVS and FNYEAQ.

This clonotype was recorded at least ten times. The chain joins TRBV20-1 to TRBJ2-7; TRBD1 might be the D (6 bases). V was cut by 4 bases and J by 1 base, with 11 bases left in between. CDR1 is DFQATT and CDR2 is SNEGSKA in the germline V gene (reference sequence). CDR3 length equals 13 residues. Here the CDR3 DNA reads TGCAGTGCTAAAAGACAGGTGTCCTACGAGCAGTACTTC. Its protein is CSAKRQVSYEQYF.

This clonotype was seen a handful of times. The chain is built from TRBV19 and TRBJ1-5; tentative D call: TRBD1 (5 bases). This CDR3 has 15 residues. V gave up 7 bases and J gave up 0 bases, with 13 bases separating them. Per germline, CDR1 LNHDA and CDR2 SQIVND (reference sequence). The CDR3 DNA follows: TGTGCCAGTACCTCGGGGGTGCATAGCAATCAGCCCCAGCATTTT. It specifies CASTSGVHSNQPQHF.

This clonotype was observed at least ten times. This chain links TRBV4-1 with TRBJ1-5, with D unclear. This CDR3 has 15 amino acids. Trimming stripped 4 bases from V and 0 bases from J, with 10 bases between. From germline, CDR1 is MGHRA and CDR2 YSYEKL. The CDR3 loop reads CASSLGRYSNQPQHF. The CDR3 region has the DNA TGCGCCAGCAGCCTTGGCAGATATAGCAATCAGCCCCAGCATTTT.

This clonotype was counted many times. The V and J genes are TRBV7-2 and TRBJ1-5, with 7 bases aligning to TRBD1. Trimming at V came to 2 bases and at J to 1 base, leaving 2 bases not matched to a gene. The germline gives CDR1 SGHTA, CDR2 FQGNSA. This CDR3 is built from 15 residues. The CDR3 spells CASSLRGQSNQPQHF. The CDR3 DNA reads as TGTGCCAGCAGCTTAAGGGGACAGAGCAATCAGCCCCAGCATTTT.